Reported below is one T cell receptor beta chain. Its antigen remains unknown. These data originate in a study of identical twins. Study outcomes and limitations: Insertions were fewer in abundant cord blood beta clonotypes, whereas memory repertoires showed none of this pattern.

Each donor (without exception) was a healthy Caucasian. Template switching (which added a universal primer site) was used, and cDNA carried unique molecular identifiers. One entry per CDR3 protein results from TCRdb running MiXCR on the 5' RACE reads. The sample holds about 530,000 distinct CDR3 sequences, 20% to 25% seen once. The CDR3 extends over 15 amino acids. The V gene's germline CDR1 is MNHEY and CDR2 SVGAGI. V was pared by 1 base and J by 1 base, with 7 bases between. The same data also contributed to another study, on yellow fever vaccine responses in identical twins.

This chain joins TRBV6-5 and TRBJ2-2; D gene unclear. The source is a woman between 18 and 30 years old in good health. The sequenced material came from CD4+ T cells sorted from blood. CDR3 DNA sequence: TGTGCCAGCAGTTACTTTTACAGGAACACCGGGGAGCTGTTTTTT. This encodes CASSYFYRNTGELFF.